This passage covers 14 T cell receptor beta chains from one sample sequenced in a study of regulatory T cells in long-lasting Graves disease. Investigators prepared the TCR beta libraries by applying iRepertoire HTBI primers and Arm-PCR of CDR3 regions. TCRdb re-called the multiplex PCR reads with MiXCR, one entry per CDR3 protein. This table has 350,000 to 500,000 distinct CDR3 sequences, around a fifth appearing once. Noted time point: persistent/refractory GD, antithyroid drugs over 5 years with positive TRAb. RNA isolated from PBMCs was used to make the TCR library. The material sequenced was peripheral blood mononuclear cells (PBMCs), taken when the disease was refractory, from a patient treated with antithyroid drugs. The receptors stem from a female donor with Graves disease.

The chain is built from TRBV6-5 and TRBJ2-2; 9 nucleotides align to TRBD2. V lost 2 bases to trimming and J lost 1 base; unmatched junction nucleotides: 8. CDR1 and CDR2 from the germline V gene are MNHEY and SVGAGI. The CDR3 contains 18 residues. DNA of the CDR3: TGTGCCAGCAGTTACAGGGAAAGCGGGAGGTGGAACACCGGGGAGCTGTTTTTT. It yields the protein CASSYRESGRWNTGELFF.

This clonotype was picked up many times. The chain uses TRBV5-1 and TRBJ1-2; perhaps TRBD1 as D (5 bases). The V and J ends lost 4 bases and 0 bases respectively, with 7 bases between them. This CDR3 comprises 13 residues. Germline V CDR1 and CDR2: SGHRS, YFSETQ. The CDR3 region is CASSLDTNYGYTF. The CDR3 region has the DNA TGCGCCAGCAGCCTGGACACTAACTATGGCTACACCTTC.

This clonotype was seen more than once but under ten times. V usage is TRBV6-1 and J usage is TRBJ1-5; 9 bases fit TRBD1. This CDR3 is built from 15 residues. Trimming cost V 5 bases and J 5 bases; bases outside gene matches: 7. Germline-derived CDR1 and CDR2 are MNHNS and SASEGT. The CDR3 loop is CASSPGQGGYQPQHF. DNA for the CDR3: TGTGCCAGCAGTCCGGGACAGGGAGGGTATCAGCCCCAGCATTTT.

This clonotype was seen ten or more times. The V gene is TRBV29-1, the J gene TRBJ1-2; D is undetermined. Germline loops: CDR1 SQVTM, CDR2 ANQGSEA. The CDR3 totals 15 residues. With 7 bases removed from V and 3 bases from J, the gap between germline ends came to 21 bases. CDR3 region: CSALSRPSGYYGYTF. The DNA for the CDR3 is TGCAGCGCCTTAAGCCGACCCTCAGGTTACTATGGCTACACCTTC.

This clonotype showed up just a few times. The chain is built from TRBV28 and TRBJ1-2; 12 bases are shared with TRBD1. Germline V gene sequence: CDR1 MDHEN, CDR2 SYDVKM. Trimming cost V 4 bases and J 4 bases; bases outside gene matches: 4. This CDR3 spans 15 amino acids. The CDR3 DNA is TGTGCCAGCAGTTCTGGGACAGGGGGCATCTATGGCTACACCTTC. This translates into CASSSGTGGIYGYTF.

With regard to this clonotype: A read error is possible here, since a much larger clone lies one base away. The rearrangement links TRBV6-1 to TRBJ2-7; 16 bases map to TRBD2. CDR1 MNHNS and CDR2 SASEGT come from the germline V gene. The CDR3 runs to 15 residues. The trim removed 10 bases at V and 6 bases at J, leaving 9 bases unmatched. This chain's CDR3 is CATAGLAGGPREQYF. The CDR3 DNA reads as TGTGCCACCGCGGGACTAGCGGGAGGGCCGCGCGAGCAGTACTTC.

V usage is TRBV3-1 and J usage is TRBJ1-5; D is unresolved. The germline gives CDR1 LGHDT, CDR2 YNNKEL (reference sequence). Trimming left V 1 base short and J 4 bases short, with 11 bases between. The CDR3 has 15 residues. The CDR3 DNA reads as TGTGCCAGCAGCCAAGCCTACTCGGGGAATCAGCCCCAGCATTTT. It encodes CASSQAYSGNQPQHF.

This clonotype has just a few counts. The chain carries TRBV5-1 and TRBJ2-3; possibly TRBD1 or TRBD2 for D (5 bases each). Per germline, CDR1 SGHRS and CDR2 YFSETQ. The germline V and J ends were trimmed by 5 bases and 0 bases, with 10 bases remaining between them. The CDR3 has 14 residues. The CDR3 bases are TGCGCCAGCAGTCCGGGACGCAGCACAGATACGCAGTATTTT. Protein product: CASSPGRSTDTQYF.

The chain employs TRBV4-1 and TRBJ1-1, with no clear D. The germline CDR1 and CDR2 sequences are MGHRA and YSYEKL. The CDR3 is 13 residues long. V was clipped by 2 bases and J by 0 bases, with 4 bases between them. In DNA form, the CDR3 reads TGCGCCAGCAGCCAAAGGTTGAACACTGAAGCTTTCTTT. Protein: CASSQRLNTEAFF.

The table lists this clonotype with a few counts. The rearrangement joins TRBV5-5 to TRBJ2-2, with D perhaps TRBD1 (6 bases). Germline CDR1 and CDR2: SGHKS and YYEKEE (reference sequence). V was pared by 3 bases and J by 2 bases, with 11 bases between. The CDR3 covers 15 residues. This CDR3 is CASSYQGRNTGELFF. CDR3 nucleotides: TGTGCCAGCAGCTACCAGGGGCGTAACACCGGGGAGCTGTTTTTT.

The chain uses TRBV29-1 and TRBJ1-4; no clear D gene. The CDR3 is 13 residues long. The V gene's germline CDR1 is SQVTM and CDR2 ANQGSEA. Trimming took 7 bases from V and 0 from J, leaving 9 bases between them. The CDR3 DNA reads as TGCAGCGCCACAGATGCAACTAATGAAAAACTGTTTTTT. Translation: CSATDATNEKLFF.

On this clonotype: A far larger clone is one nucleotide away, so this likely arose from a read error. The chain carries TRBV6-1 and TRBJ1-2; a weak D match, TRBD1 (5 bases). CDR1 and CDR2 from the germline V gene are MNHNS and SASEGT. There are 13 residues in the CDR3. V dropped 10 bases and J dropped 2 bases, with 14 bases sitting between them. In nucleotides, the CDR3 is TGTGCCAACAGCTCAGGGCTCAACTATGGCTACACCTTC. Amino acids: CANSSGLNYGYTF.

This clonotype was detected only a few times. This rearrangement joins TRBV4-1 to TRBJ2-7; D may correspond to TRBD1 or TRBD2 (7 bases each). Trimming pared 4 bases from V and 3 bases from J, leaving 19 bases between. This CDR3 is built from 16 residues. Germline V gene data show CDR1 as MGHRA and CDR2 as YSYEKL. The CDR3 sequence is CASSPREGDRVYEQYF. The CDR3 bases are TGCGCCAGCAGCCCTAGGGAGGGAGACAGGGTCTACGAGCAGTACTTC.

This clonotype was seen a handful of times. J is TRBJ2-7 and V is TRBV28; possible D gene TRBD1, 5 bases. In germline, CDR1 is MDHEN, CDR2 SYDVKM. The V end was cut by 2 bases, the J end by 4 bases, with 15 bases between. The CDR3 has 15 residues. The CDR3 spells CASSLGRAPRYEQYF. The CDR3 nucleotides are TGTGCCAGCAGTTTAGGCAGGGCCCCAAGATACGAGCAGTACTTC.